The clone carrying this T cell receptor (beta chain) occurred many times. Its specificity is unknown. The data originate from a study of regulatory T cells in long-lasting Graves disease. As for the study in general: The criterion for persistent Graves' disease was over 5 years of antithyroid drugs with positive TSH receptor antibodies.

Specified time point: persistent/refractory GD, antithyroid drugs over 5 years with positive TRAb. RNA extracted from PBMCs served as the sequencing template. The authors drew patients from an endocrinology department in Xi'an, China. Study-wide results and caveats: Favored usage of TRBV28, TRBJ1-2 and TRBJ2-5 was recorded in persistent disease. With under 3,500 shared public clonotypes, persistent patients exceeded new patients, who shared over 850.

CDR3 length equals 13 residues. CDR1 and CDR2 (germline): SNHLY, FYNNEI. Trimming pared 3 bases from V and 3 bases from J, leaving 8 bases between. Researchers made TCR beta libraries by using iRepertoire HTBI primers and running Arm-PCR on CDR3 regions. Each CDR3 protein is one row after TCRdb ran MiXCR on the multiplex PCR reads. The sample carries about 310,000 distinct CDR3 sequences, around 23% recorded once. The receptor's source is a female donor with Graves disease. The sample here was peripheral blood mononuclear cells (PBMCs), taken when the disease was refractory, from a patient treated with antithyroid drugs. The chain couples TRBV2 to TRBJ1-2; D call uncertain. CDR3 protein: CASSDRGYYGYTF. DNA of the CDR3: TGTGCCAGCAGTGATCGTGGCTACTATGGCTACACCTTC. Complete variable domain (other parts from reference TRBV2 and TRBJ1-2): EPEVTQTPSHQVTQMGQEVILRCVPISNHLYFYWYRQILGQKVEFLVSFYNNEISEKSEIFDDQFSVERPDGSNFTLKIRSTKLEDSAMYFCASSDRGYYGYTFGSGTRLTVV.